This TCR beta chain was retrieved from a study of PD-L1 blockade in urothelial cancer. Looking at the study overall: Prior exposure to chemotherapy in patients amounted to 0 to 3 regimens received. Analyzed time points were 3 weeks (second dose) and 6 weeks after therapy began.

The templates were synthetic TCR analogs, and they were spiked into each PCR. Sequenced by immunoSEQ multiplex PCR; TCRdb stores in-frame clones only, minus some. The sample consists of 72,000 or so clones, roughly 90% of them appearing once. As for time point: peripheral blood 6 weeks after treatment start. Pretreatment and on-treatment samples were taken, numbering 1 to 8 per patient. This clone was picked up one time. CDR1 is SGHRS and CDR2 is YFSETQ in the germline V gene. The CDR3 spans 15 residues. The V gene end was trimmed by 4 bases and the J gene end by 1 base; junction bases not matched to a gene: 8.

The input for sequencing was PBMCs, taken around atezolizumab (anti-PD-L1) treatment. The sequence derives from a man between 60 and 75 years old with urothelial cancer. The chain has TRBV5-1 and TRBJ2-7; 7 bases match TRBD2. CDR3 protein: CASSRGGGGSYEQYF. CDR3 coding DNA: TGCGCCAGCAGCCGAGGTGGCGGGGGTTCCTACGAGCAGTACTTC.